These 27 T cell receptor beta chains were all obtained from the same sample, sequenced in a study of cytotoxic CD8 clonotypes in ibrutinib-treated CLL. Here immunoSEQ multiplex PCR was the method, and the copy in TCRdb shows in-frame clones only, minus some. The profile shows roughly 330,000 clones, about 64% of them singletons. The sequences come from PBMCs, collected after 36 months of ibrutinib treatment. Source of these receptors: a human donor with chronic lymphocytic leukemia.

This clone was recorded only once. DNA of the CDR3: TGTGCCAGCAGCCCACCTGGGGCGGCTAGGGGCTACACCTTC. It is translated as CASSPPGAARGYTF. The V and J genes are TRBV7-9 and TRBJ1-2; D perhaps matches TRBD1 (5 bases). The CDR3 runs 14 residues. The germline gives CDR1 SEHNR, CDR2 FQNEAQ (reference sequence). Trimming stripped 5 bases from V and 8 bases from J, with 18 bases between.

The gene calls are TRBV5-4 and TRBJ1-2; D uncertain. CDR1 SGHNT and CDR2 YYREEE come from the germline V gene (reference sequence). The CDR3 runs 13 residues. V was pared by 1 base and J by 1 base, with 5 bases between. DNA of the CDR3: TGTGCCAGCAGCTTGCCCGGTAACTATGGCTACACCTTC. Protein sequence: CASSLPGNYGYTF.

The chain uses TRBV7-2 and TRBJ1-1; 9 bases map to TRBD1. Trimming cost V 7 bases and J 4 bases; bases outside gene matches: 7. Looked up from germline, CDR1 is SGHTA and CDR2 is FQGNSA. This CDR3 contains 14 residues. The CDR3 reads CASIRQGGGTEAFF. DNA of the CDR3: TGTGCCAGCATCAGACAGGGGGGAGGCACTGAAGCTTTCTTT.

This clone has only one observation. The chain joins TRBV6-5 to TRBJ1-1, with a possible D match to TRBD1 (5 bases). Trimming removed 7 bases from V and 1 base from J, with 10 bases in between. Germline CDR1 reads MNHEY; CDR2 reads SVGAGI. The CDR3 sequence is 13 residues long. The DNA for the CDR3 is TGTGCCAGCAAAGTACAGGCGAACACTGAAGCTTTCTTT. It yields the protein CASKVQANTEAFF.

In this sample, this clone turned up once. This sequence joins TRBV11-2 and TRBJ1-4, with TRBD1 as a possible D gene (6 bases). CDR3 length: 15 amino acids. V dropped 5 bases and J dropped 7 bases, with 17 bases sitting between them. Germline V CDR1 and CDR2: SGHAT, FQNNGV. DNA for the CDR3: TGTGCCAGCAGCCCACAGCGGGGGCGTAGTGAAAAACTGTTTTTT. It encodes CASSPQRGRSEKLFF.

V is TRBV4-1 and J is TRBJ1-2, with 7 bases fitting TRBD1. This CDR3 has 13 residues. Germline CDR1 reads MGHRA; CDR2 reads YSYEKL. V lost 1 base and J lost 8; bases outside the gene matches: 4. CDR3 DNA sequence: TGCGCCAGCAGCCAAGGACAGGGTAGGGGCTACACCTTC. It yields the protein CASSQGQGRGYTF.

This chain links TRBV27 with TRBJ2-7, with 10 nucleotides matching TRBD2. The J segment lost 4 bases and the V segment lost 7 bases, leaving 7 bases of the junction unmatched. This CDR3 is 14 amino acids long. Germline V CDR1 and CDR2: MNHEY, SMNVEV (reference sequence). The CDR3 region is CASIKTSGLYEQYF. CDR3 bases: TGTGCCAGCATCAAGACTAGCGGGTTGTACGAGCAGTACTTC.

This clone appeared a few times. The J gene is TRBJ2-1, the V gene TRBV4-1, with TRBD2 identical over 8 bases. Germline V CDR1 and CDR2: MGHRA, YSYEKL. V lost 2 bases and J lost 5; bases outside the gene matches: 8. The CDR3 runs 16 residues. CDR3 nucleotides: TGCGCCAGCAGCCAACCAACTAGCGGAGCCCACAATGAGCAGTTCTTC. The encoded protein is CASSQPTSGAHNEQFF.

The chain combines TRBV6-1 with TRBJ1-2; 7 bases fit TRBD1. CDR3 size: 14 residues. Germline-derived CDR1 and CDR2 are MNHNS and SASEGT. The ends lost 6 bases at V and 2 bases at J; junction bases unmatched: 6. The CDR3 DNA sequence: TGTGCCAGCAGAGCCGGGACAGTGAACTATGGCTACACCTTC. Its protein is CASRAGTVNYGYTF.

The chain uses TRBV5-4 and TRBJ2-5, with 10 bases identical to TRBD2. This CDR3 is 19 amino acids long. CDR1 is SGHNT, CDR2 YYREEE, per germline (reference sequence). Germline trimming cut 1 base from V and 5 bases from J; bases unmatched to any gene: 17. The CDR3 bases are TGTGCCAGCAGCTTGTCAAACGGTCGGGTTAGCGGGGGGAGGGAGACCCAGTACTTC. Translation gives CASSLSNGRVSGGRETQYF.

This chain uses TRBV5-8 with TRBJ1-1, with 10 nucleotides matching TRBD1. The trim removed 4 bases at V and 4 bases at J, leaving 13 bases unmatched. The length of the CDR3 is 17 residues. Germline assignment: CDR1 SGHTS and CDR2 YDEGEE. CDR3 sequence reads: CASSHARQGAWGTEAFF. CDR3 DNA: TGTGCCAGCAGCCACGCAAGACAGGGGGCTTGGGGCACTGAAGCTTTCTTT.

The chain links TRBV27 to TRBJ1-1; maybe TRBD1 (5 bases). CDR3 length: 14 residues. The germline V gene encodes CDR1 MNHEY and CDR2 SMNVEV (reference sequence). V was shortened by 2 bases and J by 4 bases, with 11 bases between the two germline ends. CDR3 nucleotide sequence: TGTGCCAGCAGTTTAGTTTCAGGGATCACTGAAGCTTTCTTT. Translation gives CASSLVSGITEAFF.

The chain combines TRBV5-1 with TRBJ2-7, with 8 bases that match TRBD2. Germline CDR1 reads SGHRS; CDR2 reads YFSETQ. Losses at the gene ends were 5 bases for V and 4 bases for J; bases not matched to a gene: 11. The CDR3 extends over 15 amino acids. CDR3 sequence reads: CASSPRTSQTYEQYF. The CDR3 nucleotides are TGCGCCAGCAGTCCCCGGACTAGCCAAACTTACGAGCAGTACTTC.

This clone has a handful of counts. The chain uses TRBV2 and TRBJ2-1; 7 nucleotides line up with TRBD1. The CDR3 length is 15 residues. The V gene end was trimmed by 8 bases and the J gene end by 0 bases; junction bases not matched to a gene: 7. Germline CDR1 is SNHLY and CDR2 is FYNNEI. CDR3 sequence reads: CASDGTERSYNEQFF. The CDR3 coding sequence is TGTGCCAGCGACGGGACAGAGCGCTCCTACAATGAGCAGTTCTTC.

The chain combines TRBV11-2 with TRBJ2-7, with 8 bases identical to TRBD2. Trimming at V came to 2 bases and at J to 2 bases, leaving 11 bases not matched to a gene. Looked up from germline, CDR1 is SGHAT and CDR2 is FQNNGV. CDR3 size: 17 residues. The CDR3 reads CASSLSPSPGLAYEQYF. CDR3 DNA: TGTGCCAGCAGCTTAAGCCCCTCACCGGGACTAGCCTACGAGCAGTACTTC.

V is TRBV9 and J is TRBJ2-5; D unresolved. V lost 0 bases and J 1 base, leaving 7 bases between the germline ends. The CDR3 sequence is 14 residues long. Germline V gene lookup returns CDR1 SGDLS and CDR2 YYNGEE. In DNA, the CDR3 is TGTGCCAGCAGCGTAGTAACATCCCAAGAGACCCAGTACTTC. Its protein is CASSVVTSQETQYF.

The V call is TRBV15, the J call TRBJ1-5; D is perhaps TRBD1 (6 bases). V lost 3 bases and J lost 7, with 28 bases in between. Germline CDR1 reads LNHNV; CDR2 reads YYDKDF (reference sequence). CDR3 length: 19 residues. The CDR3 spells CATSSDQDRRYIYMQPQHF. The DNA of the CDR3 is TGTGCCACCAGCAGCGACCAAGACAGGCGGTATATCTATATGCAGCCCCAGCATTTT.

The chain uses TRBV4-1 and TRBJ2-1; TRBD2 agrees at 11 bases. The germline V gene encodes CDR1 MGHRA and CDR2 YSYEKL. The CDR3 extends over 16 amino acids. Trimming removed 4 bases from V and 6 bases from J; junction bases left unmatched: 8. Here the CDR3 DNA reads TGCGCCAGCAGCCTTGTCCCGGGACTAGCGGTCAATGAGCAGTTCTTC. This codes for CASSLVPGLAVNEQFF.

The chain uses TRBV5-1 and TRBJ2-1; 13 bases align to TRBD2. This CDR3 is built from 16 residues. V was pared by 4 bases and J by 4 bases, with 5 bases of the junction left unmatched. Germline V lookup: CDR1 SGHRS, CDR2 YFSETQ. The CDR3 DNA sequence: TGCGCCAGCAGCATCCCACTAGCGGGGGGGTACAATGAGCAGTTCTTC. It translates to CASSIPLAGGYNEQFF.

The chain links TRBV11-2 to TRBJ2-1, with D possibly being TRBD1 (5 bases). This CDR3 region has 13 residues. The V gene lost 4 bases and the J gene lost 9 bases, with 13 bases spanning the gap. Germline V gene data show CDR1 as SGHAT and CDR2 as FQNNGV. The chain's CDR3 is CASSWGIGSEQFF. CDR3 nucleotide sequence: TGTGCCAGCAGCTGGGGCATCGGTAGTGAGCAGTTCTTC.

The J gene is TRBJ2-1, the V gene TRBV4-1, with D tentatively TRBD1 (6 bases). The CDR3 is made up of 14 amino acids. The germline V gene has CDR1 MGHRA and CDR2 YSYEKL. Trimming removed 2 bases at V and 8 bases at J, with 13 bases between. This CDR3 reads CASSQLTGLDEQFF. CDR3 in DNA: TGCGCCAGCAGCCAACTAACAGGGTTGGATGAGCAGTTCTTC.

This clone has only a few counts. The chain joins TRBV6-1 to TRBJ2-5, with 7 bases lining up with TRBD2. This CDR3 has 15 amino acids. V lost 2 bases to trimming and J lost 5 bases; unmatched junction nucleotides: 8. The V gene's germline CDR1 is MNHNS and CDR2 SASEGT. DNA of the CDR3: TGTGCCAGCAGTGAAAACGCGGGGGATGGGGAGACCCAGTACTTC. Its translation: CASSENAGDGETQYF.

The CDR3 is CASSINSQQVAEAFF. Written as DNA, the CDR3 is TGTGCCAGTAGTATAAACTCCCAACAGGTCGCTGAAGCTTTCTTT. V is TRBV19 and J is TRBJ1-1; D may be TRBD1 (5 bases). Germline V gives CDR1 LNHDA, CDR2 SQIVND (reference sequence). Trimming removed 2 bases at V and 6 bases at J, with 16 bases between. CDR3 length equals 15 residues.

This clone was picked up a small number of times. In DNA, the CDR3 is TGCAGCGTTGTGACCGACAGGTCTTACGAGCAGTACTTC. Translated: CSVVTDRSYEQYF. The chain has TRBV29-1 and TRBJ2-7; TRBD1 is a possible D gene (6 bases). Germline CDR1 is SQVTM and CDR2 is ANQGSEA. The CDR3 is made up of 13 amino acids. The germline V and J ends were trimmed by 4 bases and 4 bases, with 14 bases remaining between them.

This chain joins TRBV27 and TRBJ2-3, with a tentative D call TRBD2 (6 bases). The V gene's germline CDR1 is MNHEY and CDR2 SMNVEV (reference sequence). CDR3 size: 15 residues. The ends were cut back, 5 bases at V and 2 bases at J, with 14 bases in the middle. The CDR3 is CASSIRRDPTDTQYF. The CDR3, as DNA: TGTGCCAGCAGTATTCGGAGGGATCCCACAGATACGCAGTATTTT.

This clone was recorded a few times. The chain carries TRBV10-3 and TRBJ2-2; TRBD1 aligns across 9 bases. The CDR3 is made up of 14 amino acids. J lost 1 base, V lost 11 bases, and 5 bases had no gene match. The V gene's germline CDR1 is ENHRY and CDR2 SYGVKD. DNA for the CDR3: TGTGCCTCACAGGGGGCAGGGAACACCGGGGAGCTGTTTTTT. Its translation is CASQGAGNTGELFF.

This clone appeared many times. The chain combines TRBV20-1 with TRBJ2-1; no definite D call. CDR1 DFQATT and CDR2 SNEGSKA come from the germline V gene (reference sequence). The germline V and J ends were trimmed by 5 bases and 2 bases, with 4 bases remaining between them. This CDR3 has 11 residues. The CDR3 reads CSALAYNEQFF. In DNA form, the CDR3 reads TGCAGTGCTCTTGCCTACAATGAGCAGTTCTTC.